These T cell receptor beta chains were read from a single sample in a study of early T cells in non-severe SARS-CoV-2 infection. TCRdb independently ran MiXCR on the 5' RACE reads; one entry per CDR3 protein. The sample shows about 98,000 distinct CDR3 sequences, approximately 15% of them seen only once. What was sequenced was whole blood. The receptors shown here come from an adult who was a healthcare worker with PCR-confirmed SARS-CoV-2 infection or an uninfected control (not recorded which). CDR3s include the opening cysteine and the closing phenylalanine or tryptophan. A D gene is named only where the DNA matches it firmly. Expanded clones are given a class, and other clones once, few, many or no size at all.

>TRBV6-5|few|TRBJ1-2|TRBD1
CASSGQGALNYGYTF
TGTGCCAGCAGTGGTCAGGGGGCCTTGAACTATGGCTACACCTTC
>TRBV19|.|TRBJ2-3|TRBD2
CASSIGTSGRYYF
TGTGCCAGTAGTATAGGGACTAGCGGGAGGTACTATTTT
>TRBV5-1|.|TRBJ2-1|TRBD2
CASTLQTAGVYNEQFF
TGCGCCAGCACTTTACAGACTGCGGGAGTGTACAATGAGCAGTTCTTC
>TRBV28|.|TRBJ2-2|.
CASNSPPGELFF
TGTGCCAGCAACTCTCCCCCCGGGGAGCTGTTTTTT
>TRBV29-1|.|TRBJ2-1|TRBD2
CSVEGIAGEGEQFF
TGCAGCGTTGAAGGGATAGCGGGAGAGGGTGAGCAGTTCTTC
>TRBV11-2|.|TRBJ1-2|TRBD1
CASSSRSGTGASGYTF
TGTGCCAGCAGCTCCCGATCCGGGACAGGGGCCTCAGGCTACACCTTC
>TRBV20-1|few|TRBJ2-1|TRBD2
CSATAGEDYNEQFF
TGCAGTGCTACAGCGGGGGAAGACTACAATGAGCAGTTCTTC
>TRBV4-1|.|TRBJ2-7|.
CASSQLWSLAGYEQYF
TGCGCCAGCAGCCAACTTTGGTCGCTAGCAGGGTACGAGCAGTACTTC
>TRBV11-2|few|TRBJ2-1|.
CASSLSLHNEQFF
TGTGCCAGCAGCTTAAGCCTACACAATGAGCAGTTCTTC
>TRBV5-1|.|TRBJ2-2|.
CASSLGQPTGELFF
TGCGCCAGCAGCTTGGGACAACCTACCGGGGAGCTGTTTTTT
>TRBV29-1|.|TRBJ1-1|.
CSVVLRGTEAFF
TGCAGCGTTGTCTTGCGGGGGACTGAAGCTTTCTTT
>TRBV28|few|TRBJ2-5|.
CASSSWQETQYF
TGTGCCAGCAGCTCCTGGCAGGAGACCCAGTACTTC
>TRBV13|many|TRBJ2-2|TRBD2
CASSFGLAETTGELFF
TGTGCCAGCAGCTTTGGCCTAGCGGAAACCACCGGGGAGCTGTTTTTT
>TRBV6-1|.|TRBJ2-3|TRBD1
CASSERGTASTDTQYF
TGTGCCAGCAGTGAAAGGGGGACAGCTAGCACAGATACGCAGTATTTT
>TRBV29-1|few|TRBJ2-7|TRBD1
CSVFYQGTGTYEQYF
TGCAGCGTTTTTTATCAAGGGACAGGGACCTACGAGCAGTACTTC
>TRBV6-5|.|TRBJ2-1|TRBD1
CASRRDRDPYNEQFF
TGTGCCAGCAGACGGGACAGGGACCCCTACAATGAGCAGTTCTTC
>TRBV9|once|TRBJ2-5|.
CASTSLWDQETQYF
TGTGCCAGCACGAGCCTCTGGGACCAAGAGACCCAGTACTTC
>TRBV5-5|many|TRBJ2-3|TRBD2
CASSPPSGRTTDTQYF
TGTGCCAGCAGCCCCCCGAGCGGGAGGACCACAGATACGCAGTATTTT
>TRBV11-2|.|TRBJ2-3|TRBD2
CASSLRLALTDTQYF
TGTGCCAGCAGCTTACGACTAGCACTCACAGATACGCAGTATTTT
>TRBV28|.|TRBJ2-7|.
CASSHPGLVSYEQYF
TGTGCCAGCAGCCATCCGGGACTGGTGTCCTACGAGCAGTACTTC
>TRBV5-1|few|TRBJ2-7|TRBD1
CASSLETGVLNYEQYF
TGCGCCAGCAGCTTGGAGACAGGGGTACTTAACTACGAGCAGTACTTC
>TRBV6-5|many|TRBJ2-1|TRBD1
CASSYASADRDLYNEQFF
TGTGCCAGCAGTTACGCGTCTGCTGACAGGGATCTCTACAATGAGCAGTTCTTC
>TRBV20-1|.|TRBJ2-1|TRBD2
CSARVSGGRIINEQFF
TGCAGTGCTAGAGTTAGCGGGGGACGGATTATCAATGAGCAGTTCTTC
>TRBV7-9|many|TRBJ1-1|.
CASSQQSMNTEAFF
TGTGCCAGCAGCCAGCAGAGTATGAACACTGAAGCTTTCTTT
>TRBV20-1|.|TRBJ2-3|TRBD2
CSPGLAGTADTQYF
TGCAGCCCGGGGTTAGCGGGAACCGCAGATACGCAGTATTTT
>TRBV6-6|few|TRBJ2-7|.
CASSYGDKQYF
TGTGCCAGCAGTTACGGGGATAAGCAGTACTTC
>TRBV11-2|.|TRBJ2-4|.
CASSPRGSKNIQYF
TGTGCCAGCAGCCCACGGGGGAGCAAAAACATTCAGTACTTC
>TRBV6-6|.|TRBJ2-7|TRBD1
CASSYSDRGREQYF
TGTGCCAGCAGTTACTCTGACAGGGGGCGGGAGCAGTACTTC
>TRBV2|.|TRBJ1-1|.
CASSEGTPGPNTEAFF
TGTGCCAGCAGTGAGGGGACCCCCGGACCGAACACTGAAGCCTTCTTT
>TRBV12-3/TRBV12-4|few|TRBJ1-2|.
CASSFFGGPNYGYTF
TGTGCCAGCAGTTTTTTCGGGGGCCCTAACTATGGCTACACCTTC
>TRBV7-2|few|TRBJ2-7|TRBD2
CASSKASSGIRSYEQYF
TGTGCCAGCAGCAAAGCAAGTAGCGGGATAAGGTCCTACGAGCAGTACTTC
>TRBV6-2/TRBV6-3|.|TRBJ2-7|.
CASSPPGPEDYEQYF
TGTGCCAGCAGTCCACCGGGACCGGAGGACTACGAGCAGTACTTC
>TRBV2|.|TRBJ1-5|.
CASSVMRSDSLVNQPQHF
TGTGCCAGCAGTGTTATGCGGTCAGACAGCTTGGTCAATCAGCCCCAGCATTTT
>TRBV12-3/TRBV12-4|few|TRBJ1-2|TRBD1
CASSGYRGIVYGYTF
TGTGCCAGCAGTGGATACAGGGGGATAGTCTATGGCTACACCTTC
>TRBV4-1|.|TRBJ1-2|.
CASSQRQVGGGYTF
TGCGCCAGCAGCCAACGACAAGTAGGGGGTGGCTACACCTTC
>TRBV5-1|.|TRBJ2-1|TRBD2
CASSLTGTSGSGVDEQFF
TGCGCCAGCAGCTTGACCGGGACTAGCGGGAGTGGAGTTGATGAGCAGTTCTTC
>TRBV20-1|.|TRBJ2-2|.
CSANLPGANTGELFF
TGCAGTGCTAACCTCCCCGGGGCGAACACCGGGGAGCTGTTTTTT
>TRBV7-6|.|TRBJ1-1|.
CASSSALNTEAFF
TGTGCCAGCAGCTCAGCATTGAACACTGAAGCTTTCTTT
>TRBV7-6|.|TRBJ2-4|.
CASSRQGGNIQYF
TGTGCCAGCAGTCGTCAGGGGGGGAACATTCAGTACTTC
>TRBV3-1|many|TRBJ2-1|TRBD2
CASSQVTSGRGGEQFF
TGTGCCAGCAGCCAAGTCACTAGCGGGAGAGGCGGTGAGCAGTTCTTC
>TRBV6-2/TRBV6-3|few|TRBJ1-1|.
CASSPQGLNTEAFF
TGTGCCAGCAGTCCTCAGGGGTTGAACACTGAAGCTTTCTTT
>TRBV29-1|few|TRBJ2-7|.
CSVSSLDEQYF
TGCAGCGTTTCCTCCCTAGACGAGCAGTACTTC
>TRBV11-3|.|TRBJ2-3|TRBD2
CASSLGASGSTDTQYF
TGTGCCAGCAGCTTAGGCGCTAGCGGGAGCACAGATACGCAGTATTTT
>TRBV11-2|.|TRBJ2-5|.
CASSTHMGETQYF
TGTGCCAGCAGCACACATATGGGGGAGACCCAGTACTTC
>TRBV11-2|once|TRBJ2-3|.
CASSLGTAADTQYF
TGTGCCAGCAGCTTAGGGACAGCAGCCGATACGCAGTATTTT